Each of the 4 T cell receptor beta chains below was sequenced from the same sample in a study of T cells in localized non-small cell lung cancer. Using immunoSEQ multiplex PCR, the repertoire was profiled, and TCRdb retains in-frame clones only, with some absent. The table includes thousands of clones, 25% detected once. Sequencing was performed on lung tumor tissue, taken before any cancer treatment. These receptors were taken from a woman aged 35 to 69 with stage I lung adenocarcinoma.

The J gene is TRBJ2-5, the V gene TRBV15; D not resolved. The ends were cut back, 1 base at V and 6 bases at J, with 12 bases in the middle. The V gene's germline CDR1 is LNHNV and CDR2 YYDKDF (reference sequence). The CDR3 is made up of 14 amino acids. CDR3 amino acids: CATSRGGQTKTQYF. CDR3 sequence (DNA): TGTGCCACCAGCAGAGGAGGCCAAACAAAGACCCAGTACTTC.

This clone is categorized as medium-sized. The genes are TRBV11-3 and TRBJ1-2, with D possibly matching TRBD1 (5 bases). Germline V gives CDR1 SGHNT, CDR2 YENEEA. The ends were cut back, 1 base at V and 4 bases at J, with 10 bases in the middle. The CDR3 runs to 14 residues. CDR3 in DNA: TGTGCCAGCAGCTTAGTCGGGCAGGGCTATGGCTACACCTTC. Protein sequence: CASSLVGQGYGYTF.

This clone was counted a few times. The V call is TRBV7-2, the J call TRBJ2-4; 8 nucleotides align to TRBD2. Germline V gives CDR1 SGHTA, CDR2 FQGNSA. The V and J ends lost 2 bases and 8 bases, in that order; junction bases with no gene match: 11. The CDR3 runs 16 residues. CDR3 in DNA: TGTGCCAGCAGCTTATCTGCGGCGGGGGGCTCGTACATTCAGTACTTC. It is translated as CASSLSAAGGSYIQYF. The entire variable domain, with the rest obtained from reference TRBV7-2 and TRBJ2-4, is as follows: GAGVSQSPSNKVTEKGKDVELRCDPISGHTALYWYRQSLGQGLEFLIYFQGNSAPDKSGLPSDRFSAERTGGSVSTLTIQRTQQEDSAVYLCASSLSAAGGSYIQYFGAGTRLSVL.

J is TRBJ1-1 and V is TRBV5-1; TRBD1 aligns across 7 bases. The V gene end was trimmed by 4 bases and the J gene end by 4 bases; junction bases not matched to a gene: 7. Germline CDR1 reads SGHRS; CDR2 reads YFSETQ. The CDR3 sequence is 14 residues long. The CDR3 nucleotides read TGCGCCAGCAGCCAGGGGGGTTTCAGCACTGAAGCTTTCTTT. This encodes CASSQGGFSTEAFF.